These T cell receptor beta chains were read from a single sample in a study of T cell responses to AZD1222 COVID-19 vaccine. Data came from immunoSEQ multiplex PCR; TCRdb stores just in-frame clones and leaves some out. Counted here are 120,000 to 150,000 clones, more than 80% occurring once; the ten biggest clones make up 2.5% to 3.5%. The material was peripheral blood, obtained on day 0 of AZD1222 vaccination. Source of these receptors: an adult in good health. The conserved cysteine and the conserved F or W are not part of the CDR3 here. Each record gives: V gene, J gene, CDR3 length, CDR3 protein.

v_gene: TRBV28; j_gene: TRBJ1-5; len: 12; CDR3aa: ASSPRGEDQPQH
v_gene: TRBV27; j_gene: TRBJ2-3; len: 12; CDR3aa: ASSLWTAEDTQY
v_gene: TRBV28; j_gene: TRBJ2-4; len: 14; CDR3aa: ASSLLTGLAGNIQY
v_gene: TRBV6-5; j_gene: TRBJ2-3; len: 14; CDR3aa: ASSYSSSGGTDTQY
v_gene: TRBV6-1; j_gene: TRBJ2-1; len: 18; CDR3aa: ASSEAGGLAGVFSYNEQF
v_gene: TRBV21-1; j_gene: TRBJ2-3; len: 10; CDR3aa: ASSKLTDTQY
v_gene: TRBV2; j_gene: TRBJ2-5; len: 13; CDR3aa: ASSPITGWQETQY
v_gene: TRBV2; j_gene: TRBJ2-5; len: 12; CDR3aa: ASGRGRVKETQY
v_gene: TRBV7-6; j_gene: TRBJ2-3; len: 14; CDR3aa: ASSSGQTRSTDTQY
v_gene: TRBV11-1; j_gene: TRBJ2-3; len: 13; CDR3aa: ASSLISGGTDTQY
v_gene: TRBV13; j_gene: TRBJ2-7; len: 10; CDR3aa: ASSLMGDEQY
v_gene: TRBV6-4; j_gene: TRBJ2-7; len: 14; CDR3aa: ASSDRASGGTYEQY
v_gene: TRBV5-6; j_gene: TRBJ1-2; len: 12; CDR3aa: ASSRDRTNYGYT
v_gene: TRBV30; j_gene: TRBJ1-2; len: 11; CDR3aa: AWRGQLFYGYT
v_gene: TRBV7-9; j_gene: TRBJ1-1; len: 14; CDR3aa: ASSPEHRGPGTEAF
v_gene: TRBV27; j_gene: TRBJ2-1; len: 12; CDR3aa: ASSFGTGGNEQF
v_gene: TRBV28; j_gene: TRBJ1-2; len: 16; CDR3aa: ASSLTKLLGQGGYGYT
v_gene: TRBV7-9; j_gene: TRBJ1-2; len: 13; CDR3aa: ASSLDSTGGGGYT
v_gene: TRBV4-2; j_gene: TRBJ2-5; len: 13; CDR3aa: ASSQDFTGRETQY
v_gene: TRBV3-1/TRBV3-2; j_gene: TRBJ1-1; len: 11; CDR3aa: ASSPPGNTEAF
v_gene: TRBV10-3; j_gene: TRBJ2-3; len: 14; CDR3aa: AIRDYRGRSTDTQY
v_gene: TRBV30; j_gene: TRBJ1-2; len: 15; CDR3aa: AWSVGFVQRGPYGYT
v_gene: TRBV4-3; j_gene: TRBJ1-1; len: 11; CDR3aa: ASSQGVYTEAF